What follows are 14 T cell receptor beta chains derived from one specimen sequenced in a study of cytomegalovirus exposure and HLA in healthy donors. Primers included in the PCR were 60 Vbeta and 13 Jbeta primers. Assay used: immunoSEQ multiplex PCR; TCRdb lists only in-frame clones, some missing. The table includes under 90,000 clones, around 68% detected once. Sequenced material: PBMCs. These TCRs come from a man in his forties in good health and CMV-seropositive.

In this sample, this clone turned up a few times. The chain is built from TRBV6-6 and TRBJ2-1, with 9 bases fitting TRBD2. In germline, CDR1 is MNHNY, CDR2 SVGAGI (reference sequence). The CDR3 sequence is 16 residues long. J was trimmed by 7 bases and V by 2 bases; bases with no gene match: 9. The CDR3 nucleotides read TGTGCCAGCAGTTACAGCCAGCGGGGGGTTCGGAATGAGCAGTTCTTC. Its protein is CASSYSQRGVRNEQFF.

The gene calls are TRBV27 and TRBJ2-5; TRBD2 aligns across 10 bases. TRBJ2-7 matches the DNA end more closely, so the J call is doubtful. The CDR3 loop spans 14 amino acids. Germline CDR1 and CDR2: MNHEY and SMNVEV (reference sequence). CDR3 nucleotide sequence: TGTGCCAGCAGCAGCGGGGGGGGGAGCTACGAGCAGTACTTC. This codes for CASSSGGGSYEQYF.

The chain joins TRBV6-1 to TRBJ2-7; TRBD1 aligns across 9 bases. The CDR3 has 14 residues. The germline V gene encodes CDR1 MNHNS and CDR2 SASEGT. V gave up 6 bases and J gave up 1 base; unmatched junction bases: 4. This chain's CDR3 is CASRRQGESYEQYF. The CDR3 DNA follows: TGTGCCAGCAGGAGACAGGGGGAGTCCTACGAGCAGTACTTC.

The V call is TRBV7-2, the J call TRBJ1-5, with D possibly TRBD1 on 6 matching bases. The CDR3 length is 14 residues. Trimming left V 5 bases short and J 3 bases short, with 11 bases between. Germline V gene lookup returns CDR1 SGHTA and CDR2 FQGNSA. Here the CDR3 reads CASSQGGFNQPQHF. CDR3 sequence (DNA): TGTGCCAGCAGCCAAGGGGGTTTCAATCAGCCCCAGCATTTT.

This chain joins TRBV10-2 and TRBJ2-7; 10 positions match TRBD2. The germline V gene encodes CDR1 WSHSY and CDR2 SAAADI. This CDR3 spans 17 amino acids. V gave up 8 bases and J gave up 3 bases; unmatched junction bases: 16. CDR3 DNA: TGCGCCAGCTCGAGGGGACTAGCGATGCACTCCAGCTACGAGCAGTACTTC. Translation: CASSRGLAMHSSYEQYF.

The gene calls are TRBV30 and TRBJ2-5; 8 bases align to TRBD2. Losses at the gene ends were 1 base for V and 4 bases for J; bases not matched to a gene: 14. This CDR3 has 17 amino acids. Germline CDR1 and CDR2: GTSNPN and SVGIG (reference sequence). CDR3 residues: CAWSEPYLAGRRETQYF. CDR3 DNA: TGTGCCTGGAGTGAGCCCTACTTAGCGGGGAGGAGAGAGACCCAGTACTTC.

The chain has TRBV28 and TRBJ2-1; 11 nucleotides line up with TRBD2. With 6 bases clipped from V and 4 bases from J, the junction kept 5 bases outside the gene matches. CDR1 and CDR2 (germline): MDHEN, SYDVKM. The CDR3 contains 15 residues. The chain's CDR3 is CASRPLAGVYNEQFF. DNA of the CDR3: TGTGCCAGCAGGCCACTAGCGGGGGTGTACAATGAGCAGTTCTTC.

The chain combines TRBV15 with TRBJ1-1; D remains unclear. The length of the CDR3 is 14 residues. Looked up from germline, CDR1 is LNHNV and CDR2 is YYDKDF (reference sequence). V lost 3 bases and J 6 bases, leaving 14 bases between the germline ends. CDR3 sequence: CATSRDTGRAEAFF. CDR3 DNA sequence: TGTGCCACCAGCAGGGATACTGGGAGGGCTGAAGCTTTCTTT.

At least ten counts were recorded for this clone. This rearrangement joins TRBV6-5 to TRBJ2-7; tentatively, D is TRBD2 (6 bases). The CDR3 runs to 12 residues. The V gene's germline CDR1 is MNHEY and CDR2 SVGAGI. The germline V and J ends were trimmed by 6 bases and 2 bases, with 8 bases remaining between them. CDR3 sequence: CASRRETYEQYF. CDR3 bases: TGTGCCAGCAGGCGGGAAACCTACGAGCAGTACTTC.

The chain links TRBV29-1 to TRBJ2-3; 7 bases line up with TRBD2. Germline values: CDR1 SQVTM, CDR2 ANQGSEA. The CDR3 is 12 amino acids. CDR3 region: CSSGPPTDTQYF. DNA for the CDR3: TGCAGTAGCGGGCCCCCCACAGATACGCAGTATTTT.

The V call is TRBV19, the J call TRBJ2-1; 11 nucleotides line up with TRBD1. CDR3 length: 17 amino acids. CDR1 and CDR2 (germline): LNHDA, SQIVND (reference sequence). Unmatched junction bases numbered 13, after V lost 2 bases and J lost 10 bases. CDR3 DNA sequence: TGTGCCAGTAGTATATTATTAAGGACAGGGGGCTTGAGAGAGCAGTTCTTC. Amino acid sequence: CASSILLRTGGLREQFF.

J is TRBJ2-5 and V is TRBV15, with TRBD1 as a possible D gene (6 bases). Germline-derived CDR1 and CDR2 are LNHNV and YYDKDF (reference sequence). The CDR3 consists of 14 residues. Between the trimmed V and J ends, which lost 2 bases and 5 bases, there was a span of 12 bases. CDR3 nucleotide sequence: TGTGCCACCAGCAGACTACAGGGATTTGAGACCCAGTACTTC. It codes for CATSRLQGFETQYF.

The chain recombines TRBV2 with TRBJ1-2; 7 bases match TRBD1. Unmatched junction bases numbered 10, after V lost 6 bases and J lost 9 bases. CDR3 length: 13 amino acids. The germline V gene encodes CDR1 SNHLY and CDR2 FYNNEI. CDR3 region: CASSARDSTRYTF. DNA for the CDR3: TGTGCCAGCAGCGCTAGGGACAGTACTCGCTACACCTTC.

The J gene is TRBJ2-2, the V gene TRBV7-2, with D possibly TRBD2 on 5 matching bases. CDR3 length: 14 amino acids. Trimming stripped 2 bases from V and 5 bases from J, with 9 bases between. Germline CDR1 SGHTA, CDR2 FQGNSA. The CDR3, as DNA: TGTGCCAGCAGCTTATCCCCGGGAACCGGGGAGCTGTTTTTT. Residues: CASSLSPGTGELFF.